This TCR beta chain was found in a study of blood T cell repertoires in COVID-19 (dated by TCRdb to about 2020). With respect to the entire study: Collaborator samples came from the United States, Italy and Spain and covered acute and convalescent phases of COVID-19. The prospective study material was composed of cDNA or gDNA derived from T cells, B-cell-depleted T cells, or PBMCs. A freely available public database, intended as a resource for researchers studying the immune response to SARS-CoV-2, is where the repertoires were released. A de-identified subject ID, COVID-19 status, age in years and sex were almost always included in the sample metadata. Samples were obtained from the ongoing ImmuneRACE study (first 160 participants) and from 1,254 subjects provided by 6 global collaborators. Deeply sampled blood TCRbeta repertoires from subjects exposed to, actively infected with, or recovered from COVID-19 were included in the dataset. HLA class I and class II types, where available, came from metadata supplied by the sample provider rather than from assay-based typing. What the research found in general, with its limitations: The quantity of clinical and demographic metadata differed by source and by participant and was supplied without curation.

CDR3 length: 15 amino acids, cysteine to phenylalanine. The CDR3 DNA has 45 bases and is translated from base 1. V ends up 1 base short and J 3 bases short, with an unmatched junction base count of 5. Reading the germline V gene (reference sequence) gives CDR1 LGHDT and CDR2 YNNKEL. Comments on this clone: Its specific antigen is unknown. Base qualities are not at hand, and no much larger clone is one base apart.

Collaborating institutions collected whole blood in K2EDTA tubes following their own protocols. For TCRbeta analysis, collaborator samples were shipped as frozen whole blood, as isolated PBMCs, or as DNA extracted from either sample type. TCRbeta CDR3 regions were amplified from genomic DNA using the immunoSEQ Assay, a bias-controlled multiplex PCR. The study's processing was this. The number of nucleated cells in each sample was estimated by amplification of reference gene primers within the assay. Sequence reads were collapsed and filtered to measure the absolute abundance of every unique TCRbeta CDR3 rearrangement. For each sample, productive Simpson clonality was calculated by taking the square root of Simpson's diversity index across productive rearrangements. Not all clones reach the TCRdb copy of this immuneACCESS table, which keeps in-frame sequences only. Checked studies attribute under half of the gap to unresolved V genes and leave the rest unexplained. The V and J calls and the clone size are those of that table, but D and trimming were determined from the DNA. Across this sample there are approximately 78,000 clones, with nearly 90% seen only once. More than 25% of the sample belongs to the ten largest clones.

This receptor chain uses TRBV3-1 (or the pseudogene TRBV3-2) and TRBJ2-7, with TRBD1 matching 8 junction bases. This TCR derives from a man in his fifties or sixties with acute or convalescent COVID-19. Sequencing used peripheral blood. The base sequence is TGTGCCAGCAGCCAAGGGCAGGGGGCAAACTACGAGCAGTACTTC. This is translated as CASSQGQGANYEQYF.